A selection of T cell receptor beta chains follows, all from one sample in a study of shared clonotypes between healthy human individuals. Some clones are missing from TCRdb's copy, which holds only in-frame ones; the method was immunoSEQ multiplex PCR. This repertoire shows some 1.1 million clones, roughly 77% found once; its top ten account for 0.89%. Material for sequencing was memory CD4+ T cells from PBMCs. These receptors were obtained from a man aged 18 to 30 in good health. Some clones in this sample may be carry-over from other donors' samples. The CDR3 runs from the conserved cysteine through the conserved F or W. Where a row states a size, it is once, few, many or the class of an expanded clone; other rows omit it.

J gene	clone size	V gene	CDR3 protein
TRBJ1-5	-	TRBV27	CASSLRAGRVFYSNQPQHF
TRBJ2-3	-	TRBV6-1	CASSGGQGYADTQYF
TRBJ2-3	-	TRBV4-1	CASSPGFNRETDTQYF
TRBJ2-7	-	TRBV4-2	CASSHDWTSDYEQYF
TRBJ1-1	-	TRBV11-2	CASSWIGGTTEAFF
TRBJ2-1	few	TRBV29-1	CRAGTENNEQFF
TRBJ2-1	-	TRBV19	CASSMGPGSYNEQFF
TRBJ1-5	-	TRBV13	CASSSNSNQPQHF
TRBJ2-7	once	TRBV5-1	CASSRGLAGFYEQYF
TRBJ2-5	-	TRBV5-1	CASSAGTGGETQYF
TRBJ2-3	-	TRBV7-2	CASSLLVDTQYF
TRBJ1-2	once	TRBV5-1	CASSLQSRGVNYGYTF
TRBJ1-2	few	TRBV19	CASSRDRGLFGYTF
TRBJ1-2	-	TRBV28	CASSSPGESSYTF
TRBJ2-5	-	TRBV29-1	CSSGRAQETQYF
TRBJ2-1	-	TRBV7-2	CASSPPGQSYNEQFF
TRBJ1-1	-	TRBV7-3	CASSLSGNTEAFF
TRBJ1-2	-	TRBV2	CASSESSYGYTF
TRBJ2-7	-	TRBV5-1	CASSVSGTGGLIEEYF
TRBJ2-7	-	TRBV21-1	CASSKVQGHEQYF
TRBJ2-1	-	TRBV29-1	CSVRSDRYSYNEQFF
TRBJ2-5	-	TRBV14	CASSQDNGETQYF
TRBJ1-5	many	TRBV7-8	CASSSLESGGNQPQHF
TRBJ1-1	many	TRBV11-2	CASSFRGRVGAFF
TRBJ2-1	-	TRBV9	CASSTRLPGTSQINEQFF
TRBJ2-2	-	TRBV27	CASRQGNTGELFF
TRBJ1-2	few	TRBV18	CASSPTTGGDYGYTF
TRBJ2-6	-	TRBV7-9	CASSRDRGRESGANVLTF
TRBJ1-4	-	TRBV10-3	CAIGDRGENEKLFF
TRBJ2-7	once	TRBV27	CASSRPFGGSYEQYF
TRBJ2-7	many	TRBV2	CASDSGQGHYEQYF
TRBJ1-1	-	TRBV6-5	CASTPSTGRPEAFF
TRBJ2-4	-	TRBV10-2	CASSEYGTGGDIQYF
TRBJ2-2	-	TRBV12-5	CASGLWPANTGELFF
TRBJ1-1	once	TRBV19	CASSTTGGRNEAFF
TRBJ2-5	-	TRBV4-3	CASSLPPSGVQETQYF
TRBJ2-2	-	TRBV5-4	CASSFRQGSAGELFF
TRBJ2-2	-	TRBV5-1	CASGENRGIGELFF
TRBJ2-1	-	TRBV9	CASSAGTSGTYNEQFF
TRBJ2-4	-	TRBV5-1	CASSLGASGIAKNIQYF
TRBJ2-7	-	TRBV4-1	CASSLTGTGGTEQYF
TRBJ2-1	few	TRBV4-1	CASSPGTVFYNEQFF
TRBJ1-5	many	TRBV7-8	CASSPLTGRQPQHF
TRBJ2-7	-	TRBV5-5	CASSFPPGQGYEQYF
TRBJ2-1	-	TRBV5-6	CASSLGGEQFF
TRBJ2-3	-	TRBV25-1	CASQGSQGTDTQYF
-	-	TRBV10-3	CAISEGQGATLSYEQYF
TRBJ2-5	-	TRBV5-1	CASSLYGFEETQYF
TRBJ1-4	once	TRBV4-2	CASSHTQGVGEKLFF
TRBJ1-1	-	TRBV27	CASSGTGGYTEAFF
TRBJ1-2	-	TRBV25-1	CASSRGGGAMGYGYTF
TRBJ2-1	many	TRBV6-1	CASSEPAYNEQFF
TRBJ2-2	-	TRBV15	CATSPSTGRGELFF
TRBJ2-7	-	TRBV19	CASSTNDPGFNYEQYF
TRBJ2-6	few	TRBV5-4	CASSFVWGSGANVLTF